Below, 29 T cell receptor beta chains from the same sample are listed, as sequenced in a study of T-cell memory formation after mild COVID-19. TCRdb reprocessed the 5' RACE reads via MiXCR and lists one record per CDR3 protein. The data hold about 410,000 distinct CDR3 sequences, with under 20% observed a single time. The sequenced sample consisted of PBMCs or a T cell subset sorted from them (not recorded which). The receptor source for this set is a man aged 18 to 29 who had mild COVID-19 (a few samples of this study predate the infection). Cell type and time point are not known.

The gene calls are TRBV18 and TRBJ2-1, with TRBD1 matching 7 bases. V lost 0 bases to trimming and J lost 6 bases; unmatched junction nucleotides: 5. The CDR3 consists of 15 residues. Germline V CDR1 and CDR2: KGHSH, LQKENI. The DNA of the CDR3 is TGTGCCAGCTCACCACCAGGGGGACAGATCAATGAGCAGTTCTTC. Its protein is CASSPPGGQINEQFF.

The chain employs TRBV7-8 and TRBJ2-5, with 8 bases fitting TRBD1. The germline V gene encodes CDR1 SGHVS and CDR2 FQNEAQ. V lost 8 bases to trimming and J lost 4 bases; unmatched junction nucleotides: 15. The CDR3 is 16 residues long. CDR3 bases: TGTGCCAGCGGTCTAGAGGACAGGGTTTTGCGAGAGACCCAGTACTTC. Its protein is CASGLEDRVLRETQYF.

This chain links TRBV27 with TRBJ1-2; tentative D call: TRBD1 (6 bases). The CDR3 contains 14 residues. Germline assignment: CDR1 MNHEY and CDR2 SMNVEV (reference sequence). V lost 5 bases and J lost 3, with 13 bases in between. The CDR3 sequence: CASSPTPGDYGYTF. CDR3 bases: TGTGCCAGCAGTCCTACCCCAGGGGACTATGGCTACACCTTC.

This rearrangement joins TRBV7-9 to TRBJ2-3, with 10 bases lining up with TRBD2. This CDR3 is built from 16 residues. V lost 5 bases, J lost 4 bases, and 9 bases stayed unmatched. Looked up from germline, CDR1 is SEHNR and CDR2 is FQNEAQ (reference sequence). The CDR3 region is CASSDIAGGGADTQYF. DNA for the CDR3: TGTGCCAGCAGCGATATAGCGGGGGGCGGCGCAGATACGCAGTATTTT. Full variable domain (outside the CDR3, taken from reference TRBV7-9 and TRBJ2-3): DTGVSQNPRHKITKRGQNVTFRCDPISEHNRLYWYRQTLGQGPEFLTYFQNEAQLEKSRLLSDRFSAERPKGSFSTLEIQRTEQGDSAMYLCASSDIAGGGADTQYFGPGTRLTVL.

The genes are TRBV18 and TRBJ2-3, with D perhaps TRBD2 (6 bases). The V and J ends lost 6 bases and 3 bases respectively, with 25 bases between them. This CDR3 has 18 amino acids. Per germline, CDR1 KGHSH and CDR2 LQKENI. CDR3 region: CASSRYGTRQSYTDTQYF. The CDR3 coding sequence is TGTGCCAGCTCGCGTTACGGGACTCGTCAATCCTATACAGATACGCAGTATTTT.

The sample holds a few counts of this clonotype. The rearrangement links TRBV12-3 or TRBV12-4 to TRBJ1-2; no clear D. V was trimmed by 2 bases and J by 4 bases, leaving 14 bases between them. This CDR3 contains 15 residues. This CDR3 reads CASSLWWENPYGYTF. In DNA form, the CDR3 reads TGTGCCAGCAGTTTATGGTGGGAAAATCCCTATGGCTACACCTTC.

V and J are TRBV7-8 and TRBJ2-3, with 12 bases fitting TRBD1. V was pared by 7 bases and J by 2 bases, with 13 bases of the junction left unmatched. Germline V gene data show CDR1 as SGHVS and CDR2 as FQNEAQ. CDR3 length: 18 amino acids. CDR3 in amino acids: CASIPGTGGGYFTDTQYF. The CDR3 DNA reads TGTGCCAGCATCCCCGGGACAGGGGGCGGGTATTTCACAGATACGCAGTATTTT.

J is TRBJ1-2 and V is TRBV2; 7 nucleotides agree with TRBD1. Germline trimming cut 6 bases from V and 4 bases from J; bases unmatched to any gene: 5. The germline V gene has CDR1 SNHLY and CDR2 FYNNEI. This CDR3 region has 13 residues. In DNA, the CDR3 is TGTGCCAGCAGACAGGGGCTTAGCTATGGCTACACCTTC. As protein: CASRQGLSYGYTF.

V and J are TRBV18 and TRBJ1-5; D might be TRBD1 (5 bases). The V and J ends lost 3 bases and 10 bases respectively, with 13 bases between them. Germline assignment: CDR1 KGHSH and CDR2 LQKENI. The CDR3 has 13 amino acids. In DNA, the CDR3 is TGTGCCAGCTCACCGGGGACGTCTCAACCCCAGCATTTT. Its translation: CASSPGTSQPQHF. Filled out from reference TRBV18 and TRBJ1-5, the complete variable domain reads NAGVMQNPRHLVRRRGQEARLRCSPMKGHSHVYWYRQLPEEGLKFMVYLQKENIIDESGMPKERFSAEFPKEGPSILRIQQVVRGDSAAYFCASSPGTSQPQHFGDGTRLSIL.

The chain combines TRBV12-3 or TRBV12-4 with TRBJ1-3; no definite D call. Trimming shortened V by 7 bases and J by 0 bases, and 16 bases separated the two germline ends. The CDR3 extends over 16 amino acids. CDR3 amino acids: CASTALEAYSGNTIYF. In DNA, the CDR3 is TGTGCCAGCACCGCCCTCGAGGCCTACTCTGGAAACACCATATATTTT.

The chain carries TRBV10-2 and TRBJ2-1; TRBD1 is a possible D gene (6 bases). Germline V CDR1 and CDR2: WSHSY, SAAADI. The CDR3 length is 16 residues. Trimming took off 0 bases at V and 4 bases at J, with 13 bases between the two ends. CDR3 bases: TGCGCCAGCAGTGAGTCCGGGACAAAGGTTTACAATGAGCAGTTCTTC. It specifies CASSESGTKVYNEQFF.

This clonotype was observed a handful of times. The rearrangement joins TRBV6-2 or TRBV6-3 to TRBJ2-7; D unclear. The V gene lost 2 bases and the J gene lost 5 bases, with 4 bases spanning the gap. In germline, CDR1 is MNHEY, CDR2 SVGEGT. The CDR3 loop spans 11 amino acids. CDR3 protein: CASSYRDEQYV. CDR3 bases: TGTGCCAGCAGTTACAGGGACGAGCAGTACGTC.

This clonotype has only a few counts. This chain joins TRBV12-3 or TRBV12-4 and TRBJ2-7; 8 nucleotides match TRBD1. Trimming removed 6 bases from V and 7 bases from J; junction bases left unmatched: 8. This CDR3 is built from 13 residues. CDR3 DNA sequence: TGTGCCAGCAGCATGGACAGGGAGAGGGAGCAGTACGTC. Translating gives CASSMDREREQYV.

This clonotype appeared many times. The chain links TRBV7-9 to TRBJ2-1; D is undetermined. CDR1 SEHNR and CDR2 FQNEAQ come from the germline V gene (reference sequence). This CDR3 is 12 amino acids long. V gave up 3 bases and J gave up 7 bases, with 7 bases separating them. This CDR3 reads CASSFIGNEQFF. The CDR3 DNA reads TGTGCCAGCAGCTTCATAGGAAATGAGCAGTTCTTC.

A few counts support this clonotype. V gene TRBV5-6 combines with J gene TRBJ2-2; 8 bases are shared with TRBD1. Germline V gives CDR1 SGHDT, CDR2 YYEEEE. V was pared by 4 bases and J by 8 bases, with 19 bases of the junction left unmatched. The CDR3 loop spans 18 amino acids. In nucleotides, the CDR3 is TGTGCCAGCAGCAAATTGCCGTCACCAGGGACAGGAGCAGGGGAGCTGTTTTTT. Amino acids: CASSKLPSPGTGAGELFF.

V usage is TRBV19 and J usage is TRBJ2-3, with TRBD1 matching over 7 bases. Germline CDR1 is LNHDA and CDR2 is SQIVND (reference sequence). V lost 4 bases to trimming and J lost 5 bases; unmatched junction nucleotides: 6. The CDR3 is 14 residues long. CDR3 coding DNA: TGTGCCAGTAGTACGAGACAGGGAAGAGATACGCAGTATTTT. This gives the protein CASSTRQGRDTQYF.

The table lists this clonotype with a few counts. The chain couples TRBV12-3 or TRBV12-4 to TRBJ2-5; D uncertain. Trimming removed 6 bases at V and 5 bases at J, with 13 bases between. This CDR3 is 13 amino acids long. Here the CDR3 reads CASSSEARETQYF. As DNA, the CDR3 is TGTGCCAGCAGCTCCGAAGCCCGGGAGACCCAGTACTTC.

This clonotype was seen more than once but under ten times. The genes are TRBV7-6 and TRBJ2-2, with a possible D match to TRBD1 (7 bases). The CDR3 totals 15 residues. Per germline, CDR1 SGHVS and CDR2 FNYEAQ. The V end lost 4 bases, the J end lost 3 bases, and 12 bases lay between the germline ends. The CDR3: CASSSGGIDTGELFF. In DNA, the CDR3 is TGTGCCAGCAGCTCAGGGGGGATTGACACCGGGGAGCTGTTTTTT.

This clonotype showed up just a few times. V usage is TRBV2 and J usage is TRBJ2-7; TRBD1 matches 10 bases. Germline loops: CDR1 SNHLY, CDR2 FYNNEI. The CDR3 spans 14 residues. J lost 3 bases, V lost 6 bases, and 5 bases had no gene match. CDR3 nucleotides: TGTGCCAGCAGGCAGACAGGGGGCGGCTACGAGCAGTACTTC. This translates into CASRQTGGGYEQYF.

This clonotype was observed a handful of times. This chain links TRBV12-3 or TRBV12-4 with TRBJ2-5, with D tentatively TRBD2 (7 bases). Trimming took off 7 bases at V and 4 bases at J, with 13 bases between the two ends. This CDR3 is built from 13 residues. The CDR3 DNA reads TGTGCCAGCACCCCTCGGGGGGCAGAGACCCAGTACTTC. It yields the protein CASTPRGAETQYF.

This clonotype was seen a handful of times. The chain has TRBV7-9 and TRBJ2-2; D is ambiguous. Per germline, CDR1 SEHNR and CDR2 FQNEAQ (reference sequence). V was cut by 1 base and J by 5 bases, with 5 bases left in between. The CDR3 extends over 13 amino acids. The CDR3 sequence: CASSLEETGELFF. CDR3 sequence (DNA): TGTGCCAGCAGCTTAGAGGAGACCGGGGAGCTGTTTTTT.

The chain carries TRBV6-2 or TRBV6-3 and TRBJ2-1; no firm D call. Germline values: CDR1 MNHEY, CDR2 SVGEGT. V was clipped by 0 bases and J by 3 bases, with 3 bases between them. The CDR3 consists of 13 residues. This CDR3 reads CASSYSLYNEQFF. In DNA form, the CDR3 reads TGTGCCAGCAGTTACTCGCTCTACAATGAGCAGTTCTTC.

This clonotype was counted only a few times. This chain links TRBV5-6 with TRBJ1-6; 8 bases align to TRBD1. The V segment lost 0 bases and the J segment 7 bases; nucleotides outside the gene matches: 9. The length of the CDR3 is 17 residues. Germline V CDR1 and CDR2: SGHDT, YYEEEE. The CDR3 DNA is TGTGCCAGCAGCTTGGCCAGGGGGCGGATAGGGAATTCACCCCTCCACTTT. This encodes CASSLARGRIGNSPLHF. Filled out from reference TRBV5-6 and TRBJ1-6, the complete variable domain reads DAGVTQSPTHLIKTRGQQVTLRCSPKSGHDTVSWYQQALGQGPQFIFQYYEEEERQRGNFPDRFSGHQFPNYSSELNVNALLLGDSALYLCASSLARGRIGNSPLHFGNGTRLTVT.

This clonotype showed up just a few times. The V and J genes are TRBV7-6 and TRBJ1-4; tentatively, D is TRBD1 (5 bases). The CDR3 contains 18 residues. V was pared by 1 base and J by 0 bases, with 15 bases between. CDR1 SGHVS and CDR2 FNYEAQ come from the germline V gene. CDR3 region: CASSLEVQGYATNEKLFF. DNA for the CDR3: TGTGCCAGCAGCTTAGAAGTCCAGGGCTATGCAACTAATGAAAAACTGTTTTTT.

This clonotype showed up just a few times. The rearrangement links TRBV12-3 or TRBV12-4 to TRBJ2-4; 8 bases match TRBD2. After removal of 5 bases from V and 7 bases from J, the junction contained 10 bases not matched to a gene. There are 15 residues in the CDR3. CDR3 residues: CASSHHETGGNIQYF. CDR3 coding DNA: TGTGCCAGCAGTCACCACGAGACGGGAGGGAACATTCAGTACTTC.

This clonotype was seen a few times. The chain carries TRBV14 and TRBJ1-3; D not resolved. The CDR3 extends over 15 amino acids. Between the trimmed V and J ends, which lost 2 bases and 0 bases, there was a span of 8 bases. Germline CDR1 SGHDN, CDR2 FVKESK. The CDR3 reads CASSQRRGSGNTIYF. The CDR3 bases are TGTGCCAGCAGCCAACGGCGCGGCTCTGGAAACACCATATATTTT.

CDR3 bases: TGCGCCAGCAGCTTGCAGGAGGGGTACAGTTACTTC. Protein: CASSLQEGYSYF. The chain recombines TRBV5-1 with TRBJ2-5, with TRBD2 as a possible D gene (6 bases). V was cut by 1 base and J by 14 bases, with 15 bases left in between. This CDR3 has 12 amino acids. Per the germline V gene, CDR1 is SGHRS and CDR2 is YFSETQ. Drawing the rest from reference TRBV5-1 and TRBJ2-5, the complete variable domain is KAGVTQTPRYLIKTRGQQVTLSCSPISGHRSVSWYQQTPGQGLQFLFEYFSETQRNKGNFPGRFSGRQFSNSRSEMNVSTLELGDSALYLCASSLQEGYSYFGPGTRLLVL.

The V call is TRBV7-9, the J call TRBJ1-1; D remains ambiguous. CDR1 SEHNR and CDR2 FQNEAQ come from the germline V gene (reference sequence). The CDR3 length is 14 residues. V was pared by 2 bases and J by 6 bases, with 13 bases between. CDR3 DNA: TGTGCCAGCAGCTTAAGAGGGTTTCCCCCTGAAGCTTTCTTT. Its protein product is CASSLRGFPPEAFF.

This clonotype was counted only a few times. This chain joins TRBV15 and TRBJ2-1; D gene uncertain. This CDR3 comprises 12 residues. The ends were cut back, 5 bases at V and 11 bases at J, with 13 bases in the middle. In germline, CDR1 is LNHNV, CDR2 YYDKDF (reference sequence). CDR3 region: CATSSPVGQQFF. Here the CDR3 DNA reads TGTGCCACCAGCTCGCCGGTGGGTCAGCAGTTCTTC.